What follows are 21 T cell receptor beta chains derived from one specimen sequenced in a study of tumor-infiltrating lymphocytes in primary liver carcinoma. Germline DNA was also extracted, with blood RNA taken from unsorted whole blood. TCR beta cDNA was reverse-transcribed from about 500 ng of total RNA. The reaction used a constant-region primer and ProtoScript II reverse transcriptase. Slightly modified ARM-PCR served as the procedure for the TCR beta libraries. These libraries came from three rounds of nested multiplex PCR. The two initial PCR rounds, nine to eleven cycles each, used TRBV1-TRBV30 forward and C-beta reverse primers. TCRdb redid the calling of the multiplex PCR reads with MiXCR, one entry per CDR3 protein. In the table there are 310,000 or so distinct CDR3 sequences, around three fifths of which are singletons. Sequencing used peripheral blood. These receptors all stem from a woman in her 30s with primary liver carcinoma and hepatitis B virus infection.

The J gene is TRBJ2-6, the V gene TRBV11-3, with no clear D. The length of the CDR3 is 19 residues. The germline V and J ends were trimmed by 3 bases and 0 bases, with 18 bases remaining between them. The germline V gene encodes CDR1 SGHNT and CDR2 YENEEA. CDR3 region: CASSFTGVAGYSGANVLTF. Written as DNA, the CDR3 is TGTGCCAGCAGCTTTACCGGAGTAGCTGGTTACTCTGGGGCCAACGTCCTGACTTTC.

The table lists this clonotype with many counts. The genes are TRBV6-2 or TRBV6-3 and TRBJ1-1; the D gene is possibly TRBD1 (5 bases). The germline CDR1 and CDR2 sequences are MNHEY and SVGEGT. V was shortened by 8 bases and J by 5 bases, with 18 bases between the two germline ends. The CDR3 runs to 14 residues. DNA for the CDR3: TGTGCCAGCCTAAGGCCTTGGGGGGTTACTGAAGCTTTCTTT. It encodes CASLRPWGVTEAFF.

Notes on this clonotype: An end of the junction differs from the germline gene, which may be a read error. The chain couples TRBV4-2 to TRBJ1-5; D gene ambiguous. Germline assignment: CDR1 LGHNA and CDR2 YNFKEQ. This CDR3 is 15 amino acids long. CDR3 sequence reads: CVSNQDMTLDQPQHF. DNA of the CDR3: TGTGTCAGCAACCAAGATATGACATTGGATCAGCCCCAGCATTTT.

This clonotype was recorded many times. The CDR3 is CASSHQGGGYTEAFF. Written as DNA, the CDR3 is TGCGCCAGCAGCCATCAAGGGGGAGGCTACACTGAAGCTTTCTTT. This sequence joins TRBV4-1 and TRBJ1-1; tentative D call: TRBD1 (6 bases). This CDR3 region has 15 residues. CDR1 and CDR2 from the germline V gene are MGHRA and YSYEKL. Trimming took off 3 bases at V and 3 bases at J, with 14 bases between the two ends.

To note about this clonotype: One end of the junction varies from germline; a read error may be responsible. The rearrangement joins TRBV14 to TRBJ2-1; the match to TRBD1 covers 7 bases. The V gene's germline CDR1 is SGHDN and CDR2 FVKESK. The CDR3 extends over 13 amino acids. In DNA, the CDR3 is TGTGCCAGCAGAAGACAGGGTGCGGGTGAGCGGTTCTTC. Its translation is CASRRQGAGERFF.

This clonotype was found a few times. The gene calls are TRBV7-9 and TRBJ2-5; 9 nucleotides line up with TRBD1. CDR1 is SEHNR and CDR2 is FQNEAQ in the germline V gene (reference sequence). This CDR3 has 16 amino acids. Trimming cost V 3 bases and J 4 bases; bases outside gene matches: 9. CDR3 in DNA: TGTGCCAGCAGCTTTGCGGCTGGGACAGGGACAGAGACCCAGTACTTC. This sequence encodes CASSFAAGTGTETQYF.

This clonotype has just a few counts. Since a much larger clone is just one base distant, this may be a read error. The chain uses TRBV6-5 and TRBJ2-7; 7 bases are shared with TRBD1. V was clipped by 0 bases and J by 4 bases; unmatched bases: 6. Germline V CDR1 and CDR2: MNHEY, SVGAGI. This CDR3 has 15 amino acids. CDR3 sequence (DNA): TGTGCCAGCAGTTACTCATCGACAGGGTCGTACGAGCAGTACTTC. It yields the protein CASSYSSTGSYEQYF.

The rearrangement links TRBV28 to TRBJ2-3; unclear D gene. The CDR3 sequence is 14 residues long. Looked up from germline, CDR1 is MDHEN and CDR2 is SYDVKM. V shed 2 bases and J shed 0 bases, with 6 bases lying between them. The CDR3 sequence: CASSLPSSTDTQYF. The CDR3 DNA is TGTGCCAGCAGTTTACCAAGCAGCACAGATACGCAGTATTTT.

With regard to this clonotype: A read error may produce the germline difference seen at one junction end. CDR3 loop: CASNLSGTGDAEQYF. In nucleotides, the CDR3 is TGTGCCAGCAATTTAAGCGGGACAGGGGACGCCGAACAGTACTTC. This chain links TRBV12-3 or TRBV12-4 with TRBJ2-7, with 10 bases identical to TRBD1. CDR3 length: 15 amino acids.

A remark on this clonotype: A much larger clonotype is one base distant, so this may be a read error. DNA of the CDR3: TGTGCCAGCAGCCTCGAGGGGGGCATCGGGGAGCTGTTTTTT. Amino acids: CASSLEGGIGELFF. The chain is built from TRBV5-5 and TRBJ2-2; possibly TRBD1 or TRBD2 for D (6 bases each). Trimming shortened V by 4 bases and J by 7 bases, and 14 bases separated the two germline ends. This CDR3 region has 14 residues. CDR1 and CDR2 from the germline V gene are SGHKS and YYEKEE (reference sequence).

Many counts were recorded for this clonotype. This chain links TRBV6-5 with TRBJ2-2, with 9 bases that match TRBD2. The trim removed 4 bases at V and 7 bases at J, leaving 10 bases unmatched. This CDR3 spans 16 amino acids. Germline V lookup: CDR1 MNHEY, CDR2 SVGAGI. DNA of the CDR3: TGTGCCAGCAGTTGGAATCCGGGACTAGCAAGCGGGGAGCTGTTTTTT. This encodes CASSWNPGLASGELFF.

This CDR3 is CSSQGRPGQGPRSSYEQYF. DNA of the CDR3: TGCAGTTCTCAAGGGAGACCGGGACAGGGCCCTAGGAGCTCCTACGAGCAGTACTTC. V usage is TRBV20-1 and J usage is TRBJ2-7; 9 positions agree with TRBD1. Germline loops: CDR1 DFQATT, CDR2 SNEGSKA (reference sequence). This CDR3 region has 19 residues. V gave up 8 bases and J gave up 0 bases; unmatched junction bases: 23.

Concerning this clonotype: The final CDR3 position lacks the conserved phenylalanine or tryptophan, pointing to a likely read error. The rearrangement joins TRBV7-9 to TRBJ1-5; D is perhaps TRBD1 (5 bases). Germline-derived CDR1 and CDR2 are SEHNR and FQNEAQ (reference sequence). Trimming pared 5 bases from V and 3 bases from J, leaving 11 bases between. The CDR3 is 14 residues long. The CDR3 is CASSVDSTNQPQHL. In DNA form, the CDR3 reads TGTGCCAGCAGCGTAGACAGCACCAATCAGCCCCAGCATCTT.

In the case of this clonotype: This CDR3 is missing its conserved last phenylalanine or tryptophan, likely due to a read error. As DNA, the CDR3 is TGTGCCAGCAGCTTGGGGGGACTCCAAGAGACCCAGTACCTC. It is translated as CASSLGGLQETQYL. This rearrangement joins TRBV5-6 to TRBJ2-5; D possibly corresponds to TRBD2 (6 bases). Germline-derived CDR1 and CDR2 are SGHDT and YYEEEE. V was cut by 0 bases and J by 1 base, with 7 bases left in between. This CDR3 is built from 14 residues.

This clonotype was recorded only once. A junction boundary mismatches the germline segment, possibly from a read error. The CDR3 here is CASSLGNKANTDTQYF. CDR3 coding DNA: TGTGCCAGTAGCTTAGGCAACAAAGCTAACACGGATACGCAGTATTTT. The chain has TRBV11-2 and TRBJ2-3; unclear D gene. The CDR3 has 16 residues. Germline loops: CDR1 SGHAT, CDR2 FQNNGV.

About this clonotype: This may be a read error: a much more frequent sequence differs by one nucleotide. The V and J genes are TRBV29-1 and TRBJ1-1; no definite D call. The ends were cut back, 5 bases at V and 4 bases at J, with 8 bases in the middle. CDR3 size: 11 residues. Per the germline V gene, CDR1 is SQVTM and CDR2 is ANQGSEA. The CDR3, as DNA: TGCAGCGTTTACCTGATCACTGAAGCTTTCTTT. Translation gives CSVYLITEAFF.

This clonotype has only a few counts. Lacking the conserved final phenylalanine or tryptophan, this CDR3 likely reflects a read error. The rearrangement joins TRBV7-9 to TRBJ1-1; D is unclear. Germline V gives CDR1 SEHNR, CDR2 FQNEAQ (reference sequence). V was shortened by 3 bases and J by 4 bases, with 6 bases between the two germline ends. The CDR3 loop spans 12 amino acids. In DNA form, the CDR3 reads TGTGCCAGCAGCTTGAGCGGCACTGAAGCTTTCTCT. Protein product: CASSLSGTEAFS.

This clonotype was observed once. This CDR3 fails to terminate in the conserved phenylalanine or tryptophan, so it likely reflects a read error. V gene TRBV4-3 combines with J gene TRBJ2-1; perhaps D is TRBD1 or TRBD2 (6 bases each). CDR3 size: 15 residues. CDR1 and CDR2 from the germline V gene are LGHNA and YSLEER. The CDR3, as DNA: TGCGCTAGCAGCCAAGACGGGGGCCGCTACAATGAGCAGTTCTCC. It encodes CASSQDGGRYNEQFS.

The rearrangement links TRBV29-1 to TRBJ1-3, with TRBD1 matching 9 bases. Germline lookup yields CDR1 SQVTM and CDR2 ANQGSEA. J lost 5 bases, V lost 4 bases, and 3 bases had no gene match. CDR3 length: 13 amino acids. The CDR3, as DNA: TGCAGCGTTGCACAGGGGGCTAGAAACACCATATATTTT. Translated: CSVAQGARNTIYF. The full variable domain, with the rest looked up from reference TRBV29-1 and TRBJ1-3, is SAVISQKPSRDICQRGTSLTIQCQVDSQVTMMFWYRQQPGQSLTLIATANQGSEATYESGFVIDKFPISRPNLTFSTLTVSNMSPEDSSIYLCSVAQGARNTIYFGEGSWLTVV.

This clonotype was observed at least ten times. The chain uses TRBV11-2 and TRBJ2-1; maybe TRBD2 (6 bases). The CDR3 has 16 residues. Trimming removed 10 bases from V and 2 bases from J, with 21 bases in between. Germline assignment: CDR1 SGHAT and CDR2 FQNNGV. The CDR3 reads CATQRVGGPPYNEQFF. For the CDR3, the DNA is TGTGCCACTCAACGTGTGGGAGGCCCCCCCTACAATGAGCAGTTCTTC.

Details on this clonotype: An end of the junction does not agree with germline; a read error may underlie this. The CDR3 bases are TGCACCAGCAGTGAGCTAGCGGGAGCAGGGGGTGAGCAGTTCTTC. Protein product: CTSSELAGAGGEQFF. This chain joins TRBV10-2 and TRBJ2-1, with TRBD2 matching over 10 bases. Germline V gene data show CDR1 as WSHSY and CDR2 as SAAADI. The CDR3 length is 15 residues.